This passage covers 22 T cell receptor beta chains from one sample sequenced in a study of tumor-infiltrating lymphocytes in primary liver carcinoma. Co-extracted RNA and DNA came from roughly 20-30 mg of unsorted bulk tissue. cDNA specific to TCR beta was made from 450 to 650 ng of total RNA, with a constant-region primer employed for priming. Construction of TCR beta libraries relied on three successive nested multiplex PCR rounds employing slightly modified ARM-PCR. A C-beta reverse primer and TRBV1-TRBV30 forward primers served in each of the first two PCR rounds, at roughly 10 cycles apiece. MiXCR was run by TCRdb on the multiplex PCR reads, yielding one entry per CDR3 protein. The sample records about 120,000 distinct CDR3 sequences, approximately 68% being singletons. Material: tumor-adjacent normal liver tissue. The receptors come from an older woman with primary liver carcinoma and hepatitis B virus infection.

This clonotype was seen repeatedly, ten times or more. CDR3 nucleotides: TGTGCCAGCAGTTTGAGACAGTCTGGAAACACCATATATTTT. It translates to CASSLRQSGNTIYF. This chain links TRBV12-3 or TRBV12-4 with TRBJ1-3, with TRBD1 as a possible D gene (5 bases). The ends were cut back, 3 bases at V and 1 base at J, with 7 bases in the middle. The CDR3 totals 14 residues.

The gene calls are TRBV11-2 and TRBJ2-3, with a tentative D call TRBD2 (6 bases). Trimming stripped 0 bases from V and 6 bases from J, with 7 bases between. CDR1 is SGHAT, CDR2 FQNNGV, per germline. The CDR3 is 13 residues long. CDR3 coding DNA: TGTGCCAGCAGCTTAGATGGGACTGATACGCAGTATTTT. This encodes CASSLDGTDTQYF.

In regard to this clonotype: A read error may account for a junction end that differs from germline. The V call is TRBV6-5, the J call TRBJ2-7; possibly TRBD1 or TRBD2 for D (5 bases each). The CDR3 is 13 amino acids. Germline V gives CDR1 MNHEY, CDR2 SVGAGI. CDR3 in DNA: TGTGCCAACAGTGATGGGGGTCATTACGAACATTACTTC. Translating it yields CANSDGGHYEHYF.

The rearrangement links TRBV20-1 to TRBJ2-5; perhaps TRBD2 as D (6 bases). Germline V gene sequence: CDR1 DFQATT, CDR2 SNEGSKA (reference sequence). V was trimmed by 3 bases and J by 9 bases, leaving 14 bases between them. This CDR3 region has 12 residues. In DNA, the CDR3 is TGCAGTGCTAGGGACCTCAGGAGGGCCCAGTACTTC. This gives the protein CSARDLRRAQYF.

Worth noting for this clonotype: The junction and the germline gene differ at one end; a read error may be behind it. The chain combines TRBV29-1 with TRBJ2-7, with TRBD1 matching 10 bases. The CDR3 is 13 residues long. CDR1 and CDR2 (germline): SQVTM, ANQGSEA. Here the CDR3 reads CSSKGQGSYELYF. The CDR3 nucleotides are TGCAGCTCCAAGGGACAGGGGTCCTACGAGCTGTACTTC.

V and J are TRBV4-2 and TRBJ2-7, with D possibly TRBD2 on 6 matching bases. V was cut by 3 bases and J by 3 bases, with 15 bases left in between. This CDR3 has 15 residues. Germline V lookup: CDR1 LGHNA, CDR2 YNFKEQ. As DNA, the CDR3 is TGTGCCAGCAGCCACGTTACGGGCGGGGACTACGAGCAGTACTTC. As protein: CASSHVTGGDYEQYF.

V is TRBV5-4 and J is TRBJ2-5; D uncertain. Trimming took 4 bases from V and 2 from J, leaving 15 bases between them. The CDR3 sequence is 15 residues long. Germline lookup yields CDR1 SGHNT and CDR2 YYREEE (reference sequence). Here the CDR3 DNA reads TGTGCCAGCAGCCTGAATAGGAACAGACAAGAGACCCAGTACTTC. Its protein is CASSLNRNRQETQYF.

Regarding this clonotype: This may stem from a read error, because a much larger clone lies one nucleotide away. The chain recombines TRBV28 with TRBJ2-3, with D uncertain. Per germline, CDR1 MDHEN and CDR2 SYDVKM. V lost 6 bases and J 8 bases, leaving 15 bases between the germline ends. CDR3 length equals 13 residues. The DNA for the CDR3 is TGTGCCAGCAGATTAAACCCTGCAGGTACGCAGTATTTT. As protein: CASRLNPAGTQYF.

Concerning this clonotype itself: This may be a read error, as it is one base from a much larger clone. The CDR3 end shows no conserved phenylalanine or tryptophan, and so a read error is likely. The rearrangement uses TRBV12-3 or TRBV12-4 and TRBJ1-1, with D uncertain. V dropped 1 base and J dropped 6 bases, with 6 bases sitting between them. The length of the CDR3 is 12 residues. CDR3 sequence: CASSLVRAEAFL. The CDR3, as DNA: TGTGCCAGCAGTTTAGTGAGGGCTGAAGCTTTCCTT.

With regard to this clonotype: Here the CDR3 omits its conserved ending phenylalanine or tryptophan, so a read error is the likely source. This sequence joins TRBV11-2 and TRBJ1-4, with 8 bases that match TRBD1. The CDR3 sequence is 15 residues long. The germline V gene encodes CDR1 SGHAT and CDR2 FQNNGV. The CDR3 nucleotides read TGTGCCAGCTGCTTAAAGGGGACAGGTGGTTGGAAACTGTTTTTA. Encoded protein: CASCLKGTGGWKLFL.

Notes on this clonotype: At one of its ends the junction is not consistent with the germline gene, which may arise from a read error. The chain combines TRBV11-3 with TRBJ2-2; TRBD2 matches at 8 bases. The CDR3 is 13 amino acids. The germline CDR1 and CDR2 sequences are SGHNT and YENEEA. The CDR3 region is CVTSAGDTGELFF. The CDR3 DNA reads TGTGTCACCTCAGCGGGAGACACTGGGGAGCTGTTTTTT. Together with reference TRBV11-3 and TRBJ2-2, the CDR3 gives the full variable domain: EAGVVQSPRYKIIEKKQPVAFWCNPISGHNTLYWYLQNLGQGPELLIRYENEEAVDDSQLPKDRFSAERLKGVDSTLKIQPAELGDSAVYLCVTSAGDTGELFFGEGSRLTVL.

Note on this clonotype: Just one base apart from a much larger clone, this may be a read error. The rearrangement links TRBV29-1 to TRBJ1-2; 8 bases agree with TRBD1. The CDR3 has 13 amino acids. Germline values: CDR1 SQVTM, CDR2 ANQGSEA. The junction had 7 bases not matched to a gene; V was cut back by 8 bases and J by 2 bases. The CDR3 region has the DNA TGCAGCATCCGGACAGGGCGGAACTATGGCTACACCTTC. Translation gives CSIRTGRNYGYTF.

Concerning this clonotype itself: No DNA is shown, since the ends of the CDR3 on it are uncertain; the CDR3 is the one TCRdb lists. The genes are TRBV5-1 and TRBJ2-7; whether TRBD2, the table's D call, matches the DNA was not checked. Germline lookup yields CDR1 SGHRS and CDR2 YFSETQ. The CDR3 length is 15 residues, termini included. The CDR3 reads CVSSVAGGSSYEQCF.

This clonotype was counted a single time. One end of the junction is discordant with germline, which a read error may explain. The chain employs TRBV28 and TRBJ1-4; perhaps TRBD1 as D (6 bases). From germline, CDR1 is MDHEN and CDR2 SYDVKM. The CDR3 runs to 16 residues. CDR3 in amino acids: CVSSSQQGGSNEKLFF. Written as DNA, the CDR3 is TGTGTCAGCAGTTCCCAACAGGGTGGGAGCAATGAAAAACTGTTTTTT. Full variable domain (rest looked up from reference TRBV28 and TRBJ1-4): DVKVTQSSRYLVKRTGEKVFLECVQDMDHENMFWYRQDPGLGLRLIYFSYDVKMKEKGDIPEGYSVSREKKERFSLILESASTNQTSMYLCVSSSQQGGSNEKLFFGSGTQLSVL.

The chain recombines TRBV6-6 with TRBJ2-7, with D perhaps matching TRBD1 or TRBD2 (6 bases each). Germline CDR1 is MNHNY and CDR2 is SVGAGI (reference sequence). The V end was cut by 4 bases, the J end by 13 bases, with 26 bases between. The CDR3 is 15 amino acids. CDR3 in amino acids: CASSSPGTPEGEHYF. CDR3 coding DNA: TGTGCCAGCAGTTCCCCCGGGACACCGGAGGGAGAACATTACTTC.

This clonotype occurred many times. J is TRBJ2-2 and V is TRBV4-2; D is perhaps TRBD2 (5 bases). Looked up from germline, CDR1 is LGHNA and CDR2 is YNFKEQ. The CDR3 consists of 15 residues. With 7 bases removed from V and 1 base from J, the gap between germline ends came to 13 bases. This chain's CDR3 is CASTLGSGNTGELFF. The CDR3 nucleotides read TGTGCCAGCACCCTGGGGAGCGGGAACACCGGGGAGCTGTTTTTT.

This clonotype was observed a handful of times. The chain links TRBV5-1 to TRBJ1-5; a possible D gene is TRBD1 (5 bases). CDR1 SGHRS and CDR2 YFSETQ come from the germline V gene. The CDR3 spans 13 residues. Deletions cut 3 bases from V and 4 bases from J, with 8 bases between. CDR3 nucleotide sequence: TGCGCCAGCAGCTGGGACGGGAATCAGCCCCAGCATTTT. Translated: CASSWDGNQPQHF.

This chain links TRBV7-9 with TRBJ2-3; D uncertain. The CDR3 is 17 amino acids. The V gene's germline CDR1 is SEHNR and CDR2 FQNEAQ (reference sequence). V shed 5 bases and J shed 11 bases, with 29 bases lying between them. The CDR3 protein is CASSPTVHDNTPVMQYF. The CDR3 DNA reads as TGTGCCAGCAGCCCAACAGTCCACGATAATACCCCTGTTATGCAGTATTTT.

This clonotype was seen more than once but under ten times. A read error is possible here, since a much larger clone lies one base away. The gene calls are TRBV6-5 and TRBJ1-2, with no clear D. There are 12 residues in the CDR3. The V end was cut by 9 bases, the J end by 8 bases, with 16 bases between. CDR1 and CDR2 (germline): MNHEY, SVGAGI. CDR3 DNA sequence: TGTGCCAGGAGCTCGGTGGCAGGAGGCTACACCTTC. Its protein is CARSSVAGGYTF.

A word on this clonotype: One end of the junction does not line up with germline, which may come from a read error. J is TRBJ2-3 and V is TRBV11-2, with D possibly TRBD2 on 5 matching bases. The CDR3 consists of 15 residues. Germline V gives CDR1 SGHAT, CDR2 FQNNGV. The CDR3 sequence is CASSFFSTTTDAQYF. The CDR3 DNA reads TGTGCCAGCAGCTTCTTCTCGACTACTACAGATGCGCAGTATTTT.

Concerning this clonotype itself: One end of the junction varies from germline; a read error may be responsible. V gene TRBV11-3 combines with J gene TRBJ2-1; TRBD2 aligns across 11 bases. CDR1 SGHNT and CDR2 YENEEA come from the germline V gene. The CDR3 is 15 residues long. This chain's CDR3 is CASSPETSGDYERFF. Here the CDR3 DNA reads TGTGCCAGCAGCCCAGAGACTAGCGGGGACTATGAGCGGTTCTTC.

The rearrangement uses TRBV11-2 and TRBJ2-5, with D tentatively TRBD1 (6 bases). Trimming shortened V by 0 bases and J by 5 bases, and 22 bases separated the two germline ends. The CDR3 consists of 18 residues. Germline V lookup: CDR1 SGHAT, CDR2 FQNNGV. The CDR3 protein is CASSLDPPRTASVETQYF. The CDR3 DNA follows: TGTGCCAGCAGCTTAGATCCCCCACGGACAGCCTCAGTGGAGACCCAGTACTTC.